This T cell receptor (beta chain) was captured by sequencing in a study of blood T cell repertoires in COVID-19. Germline CDR1 LGHDT, CDR2 YNNKEL (reference sequence). The CDR3 extends over 13 amino acids. V lost 1 base and J 7 bases, leaving 7 bases between the germline ends. The assay was immunoSEQ multiplex PCR, and TCRdb's table has in-frame clones only and misses some. The table shows about 210,000 clones, with around 85% occurring only once. The receptor comes from a woman aged 70-85 years with COVID-19, enrolled during active disease. The chain combines TRBV3-1 (or the pseudogene TRBV3-2) with TRBJ2-2; D uncertain. The specimen sequenced was peripheral blood. For the CDR3, the DNA is TGTGCCAGCAGCCAAGGGTACAGCGGGGAGCTGTTTTTT. Its protein is CASSQGYSGELFF.